The clone carrying this T cell receptor (beta chain) was seen ten or more times. Its matching antigen is unknown. The data were obtained in a study of identical twins. Study observations and caveats: Twins showed weaker excess sharing in their beta out-of-frame sequences. Carriage of fewer insertions was seen in abundant cord blood beta clonotypes, whereas memory repertoires showed none. A cross-sectional statistical analysis, not follow-up of the same donors, supported the conclusions.

TCRdb fed the 5' RACE reads into MiXCR, producing one record per CDR3 protein. The sample lists about 1.7 million distinct CDR3 sequences, roughly 35% occurring once. The length of the CDR3 is 14 residues. The germline V and J ends were trimmed by 1 base and 2 bases, with 8 bases remaining between them. Germline assignment: CDR1 LGHDT and CDR2 YNNKEL (reference sequence). Everyone who donated was a healthy Caucasian. The genes are TRBV3-1 and TRBJ2-5; the D gene is possibly TRBD1 (6 bases). The receptor was isolated from a newborn girl in good health. The specimen was cord blood. CDR3 coding DNA: TGTGCCAGCAGCCAAGTCGGGACACAAGAGACCCAGTACTTC. Residues: CASSQVGTQETQYF.